This TCR beta chain was captured in a study of OX40 agonist ivuxolimab in advanced cancers. CDR3 size: 16 residues. Germline V lookup: CDR1 SGDLS, CDR2 YYNGEE. After removal of 2 bases from V and 5 bases from J, the junction contained 10 bases not matched to a gene. Clones were read by immunoSEQ multiplex PCR, and TCRdb kept only the in-frame ones, dropping some. Here the sample spans over 90,000 clones, roughly 90% being singletons. A single count supports this clone. Sequencing was performed on CD4+ or CD8+ T cells sorted from blood, taken in a trial of the OX40 agonist ivuxolimab. The receptor was derived from an adult with an advanced solid tumor such as melanoma, head and neck, liver or kidney cancer. V usage is TRBV9 and J usage is TRBJ2-1, with 7 bases aligning to TRBD2. CDR3 coding DNA: TGTGCCAGCAGCGTTGGGGTGGCTCGGGGGGACAATGAGCAGTTCTTC. Translation: CASSVGVARGDNEQFF. The entire variable domain, with the rest obtained from reference TRBV9 and TRBJ2-1, is as follows: DSGVTQTPKHLITATGQRVTLRCSPRSGDLSVYWYQQSLDQGLQFLIQYYNGEERAKGNILERFSAQQFPDLHSELNLSSLELGDSALYFCASSVGVARGDNEQFFGPGTRLTVL.